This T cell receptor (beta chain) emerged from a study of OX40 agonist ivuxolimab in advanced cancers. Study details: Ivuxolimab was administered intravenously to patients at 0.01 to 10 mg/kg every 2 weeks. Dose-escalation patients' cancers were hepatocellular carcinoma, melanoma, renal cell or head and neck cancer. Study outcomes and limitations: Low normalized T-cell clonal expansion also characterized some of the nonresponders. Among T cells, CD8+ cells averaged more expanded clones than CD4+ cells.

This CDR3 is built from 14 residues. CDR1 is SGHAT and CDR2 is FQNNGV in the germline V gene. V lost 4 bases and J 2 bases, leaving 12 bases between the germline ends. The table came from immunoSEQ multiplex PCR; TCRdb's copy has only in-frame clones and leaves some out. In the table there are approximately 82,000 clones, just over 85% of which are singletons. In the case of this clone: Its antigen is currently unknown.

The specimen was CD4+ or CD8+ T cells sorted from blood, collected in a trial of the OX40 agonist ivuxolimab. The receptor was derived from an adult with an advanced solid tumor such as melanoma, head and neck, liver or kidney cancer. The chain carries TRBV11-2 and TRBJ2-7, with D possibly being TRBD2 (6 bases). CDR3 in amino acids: CASSSDGGTYEQYF. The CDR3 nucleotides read TGTGCCAGCAGCTCCGACGGGGGAACCTACGAGCAGTACTTC.